These T cell receptor beta chains were read from a single sample in a study of blood T cells in healthy people across ages. MiXCR, run by TCRdb on the 5' RACE reads, gives a single entry per CDR3 protein. The sample holds around 900,000 distinct CDR3 sequences; around 54% are singletons and the top ten take about a fifth. Sequenced sample: blood. Every receptor here comes from a woman aged 60-75 years in good health. The CDR3 runs from the conserved cysteine through the conserved F or W. The D gene is left open where the match is weak. Clone size is shown for a subset of rows, as once, few, many or a class of expanded clone.

. TRBJ2-7 TRBV29-1 . TGCAGCGCAAGACCTCCTGGGGGTAATACCTACGAGCAGTACTTC CSARPPGGNTYEQYF
TRBD2 TRBJ2-7 TRBV5-5 few TGTGCCAGCAACCGGATAACACTAGCGGAAGATTTATACGAGCAGTACTTC CASNRITLAEDLYEQYF
TRBD1 TRBJ2-1 TRBV12-3/TRBV12-4 . TGTGCCAGCAGTTTACCCCAGGGGGCCAATGAGCAGTTCTTC CASSLPQGANEQFF
TRBD1 TRBJ2-3 TRBV7-6 . TGTGCCAGCAGCTTAGCGCGGGGACAGGGCTCAGATACGCAGTATTTT CASSLARGQGSDTQYF
TRBD1 TRBJ2-7 TRBV20-1 few TGCAGTGCTGTCGGGACAGGGTGGGGTGAGCAGTACTTC CSAVGTGWGEQYF
TRBD2 TRBJ2-5 TRBV7-8 . TGTGCCAGCAGCTTGGTCGTGGGACTAGTGGGGAATGAGCAGTACTTC CASSLVVGLVGNEQYF
TRBD2 TRBJ2-4 TRBV12-3/TRBV12-4 . TGTGCCAGCAGCCGGACTAGCGGGAGCGGTAACATTCAGTACTTC CASSRTSGSGNIQYF
TRBD1 TRBJ2-3 TRBV28 . TGTGCCAGCAGTTTACCCCCGGGACAGGGTACTGATACGCAGTATTTT CASSLPPGQGTDTQYF
. TRBJ2-5 TRBV29-1 . TGCAGCGTGGCAACCGGGGTTCGGGAGACCCAGTACTTC CSVATGVRETQYF
. TRBJ2-1 TRBV11-1 few TGTGCCAGCAGCCCAAACAGGGACGAGCAGTTCTTC CASSPNRDEQFF
TRBD2 TRBJ2-5 TRBV11-2 many TGTGCCAGCAGCTTCCTAGCGGGAGTTGAGACCCAGTACTTC CASSFLAGVETQYF
. TRBJ1-2 TRBV29-1 once TGCAGCGTTGATAGAGATAAGAGCAGGGTCGATAACTATGGCTACACCTTC CSVDRDKSRVDNYGYTF
. TRBJ2-3 TRBV7-2 few TGTGCCAGCAGCCTCCTCCCTGGGGGGAGCACAGATACGCAGTATTTT CASSLLPGGSTDTQYF
. TRBJ2-7 TRBV28 . TGTGCCAGCAGTTCCAACAGGTCCCCCCGCTCCTACGAGCAGTACTTC CASSSNRSPRSYEQYF
. TRBJ1-4 TRBV20-1 few TGCAGTGCTAGTTCGGCAGGGGTTTTGGCTAATGAAAAACTGTTTTTT CSASSAGVLANEKLFF
TRBD1 TRBJ2-2 TRBV28 . TGTGCCAGCAGTTTGCACAGGGGTGTCGACACCGGGGAGCTGTTTTTT CASSLHRGVDTGELFF
. TRBJ2-7 TRBV6-2/TRBV6-3 few TGTGCCAGCAGTTCACTAGCTCCCTACGAGCAGTACTTC CASSSLAPYEQYF
. TRBJ2-3 TRBV5-1 . TGCGCCAGCAGCTTGGATCCGGTTTCAGATACGCAGTATTTT CASSLDPVSDTQYF
. TRBJ2-5 TRBV6-1 . TGTGCCAGCAGTGAAGCGCGCTTAATGGATGAGCAGTACTTC CASSEARLMDEQYF
TRBD1 TRBJ2-3 TRBV20-1 . TGCAGTGCTCCCCGAGGGGGCTCACCGGGGTCAGATACGCAGTATTTT CSAPRGGSPGSDTQYF
TRBD2 TRBJ2-5 TRBV24-1 . TGTGCCACCAGTGGAGGGCAACTAGCGGGTCCCCAAGAGACCCAGTACTTC CATSGGQLAGPQETQYF
. TRBJ2-2 TRBV6-4 . TGTGCCAGCAGTGGGGAAGCGGCTCGAGACACCGGGGAGCTGTTTTTT CASSGEAARDTGELFF
. TRBJ2-7 TRBV29-1 few TGCAGCGTTAGACAGGCAAGCTCCTACGAGCAGTACTTC CSVRQASSYEQYF
. TRBJ2-5 TRBV5-6 once TGTGCCAGCAGCTTGCGTAGTCCGGAGGCCCAGTACTTC CASSLRSPEAQYF
. TRBJ2-1 TRBV4-1 . TGCGCCAGCAGCCAAGAGGGGGCTAGCGGCAGACGGTTCTTC CASSQEGASGRRFF
. TRBJ1-6 TRBV10-3 once TGTGCCATCACCAAGGGGAGGACCCCTGACACTTATAATTCACTCCTCCACTTT CAITKGRTPDTYNSLLHF
. TRBJ2-7 TRBV29-1 . TGCAGCGGCACTTGGGGCTCCTACGAGCAGTACTTC CSGTWGSYEQYF
TRBD2 TRBJ2-3 TRBV5-1 . TGCGCCAGCAGCTTTTGGGGGACTAGTGAAACGCTCACTAGCACAGATACGCAGTATTTT CASSFWGTSETLTSTDTQYF
. TRBJ2-1 TRBV7-2 few TGTGCCAGCAGCTTAGCGCGAACTAGCCACAATGAGCAGTTCTTC CASSLARTSHNEQFF
. TRBJ2-1 TRBV20-1 . TGCAGTGCTAGACTGGGGGAGCGATACAATGAGCAGTTCTTC CSARLGERYNEQFF
. TRBJ1-1 TRBV7-2 . TGTGCCAGCAGCTTATATGTAGGAGAGAAGAACACTGAAGCTTTCTTT CASSLYVGEKNTEAFF
TRBD1 TRBJ2-4 TRBV29-1 many TGCAGCCCCTGGACAGGGGATGGCAAAAACATTCAGTACTTC CSPWTGDGKNIQYF
TRBD2 TRBJ2-7 TRBV28 . TGTGCCAGCAGTGCGAGCGGGAGAGTCGAGCAGTACTTC CASSASGRVEQYF
TRBD2 TRBJ2-1 TRBV15 once TGTGCCACCAGCAGAGATCGAGCGGGAGGGAACTACAATGAGCAGTTCTTC CATSRDRAGGNYNEQFF
TRBD2 TRBJ2-5 TRBV4-3 . TGCGCCAGCAGCCGTCGAACAACACTAGCGGGATACAATGAGCAGTACTTC CASSRRTTLAGYNEQYF
. TRBJ2-7 TRBV14 . TGTGCCAGCAGCCAAGATAGAGCCGCGGGAGAGCAGTACTTC CASSQDRAAGEQYF
. TRBJ2-5 TRBV13 . TGTGCCAGCAGCTTTGGGTATGGAGAGACCCAGTACTTC CASSFGYGETQYF
. TRBJ2-7 TRBV12-3/TRBV12-4 . TGTGCCAGCAGTCAATTTGCGGAGCGCGTTGGGGAGCAGTACTTC CASSQFAERVGEQYF
TRBD2 TRBJ2-3 TRBV5-1 . TGCGCCAGCAGCTTGGTCGGCGGGAGCGAGACAGATACGCAGTATTTT CASSLVGGSETDTQYF
TRBD2 TRBJ2-7 TRBV28 many TGTGCCAGCAGCGCTAGCGGGAGCTCCTACGAGCAGTACTTC CASSASGSSYEQYF
. TRBJ1-2 TRBV12-3/TRBV12-4 . TGTGCCAGCAGTTCACAGGACCGGAACTATGGCTACACCTTC CASSSQDRNYGYTF
TRBD2 TRBJ2-7 TRBV7-9 few TGTGCCAGCGGCGCCGGGACTAGCGGGAGCTACGAGCAGTACTTC CASGAGTSGSYEQYF
. TRBJ2-3 TRBV2 . TGTGCCAGCAGTGACACGAGGACGCAGTATTTT CASSDTRTQYF
. TRBJ1-5 TRBV2 . TGTGCCAGCAGGGGAGGGCCCCAGCCCCAGCATTTT CASRGGPQPQHF